The present T cell receptor beta chain was sequenced within a study of blood T cells in healthy people across ages. This clonotype was detected a few times. The use of a sample-barcoded 5' primer and a J-beta primer mix characterized a second PCR of about 6 to 12 cycles. TCRdb fed the 5' RACE reads into MiXCR, producing one record per CDR3 protein. The sample has 850,000 to 950,000 distinct CDR3 sequences, 29% seen once. The CDR3 consists of 16 residues. Trimming pared 8 bases from V and 0 bases from J, leaving 17 bases between. Germline V gene lookup returns CDR1 GTSNPN and CDR2 SVGIG (reference sequence).

The J gene is TRBJ2-6, the V gene TRBV30; D may be TRBD1 (8 bases). Specimen: blood. This receptor was obtained from an elderly woman in good health. CDR3 in DNA: TGTGCCGGGGGGGCGGGACAGGTCTCTGGGGCCAACGTCCTGACTTTC. Protein: CAGGAGQVSGANVLTF.